The 21 T cell receptor beta chains below all came from one sample that was sequenced in a study of cytomegalovirus exposure and HLA in healthy donors. The PCR used 60 Vbeta and 13 Jbeta primers. The repertoire was sequenced with immunoSEQ multiplex PCR; TCRdb's copy has only in-frame clones and lacks some. This table holds 160,000 or so clones, around 79% found once. The sample taken for sequencing was PBMCs. All receptors come from a man aged 40-49 years in good health and CMV-seronegative.

This chain uses TRBV25-1 with TRBJ1-1; D is possibly TRBD1 (5 bases). Trimming left V 7 bases short and J 3 bases short, with 21 bases between. The CDR3 runs 16 residues. Per germline, CDR1 MGHDK and CDR2 SYGVNS. The CDR3 bases are TGTGCCAGCAACCTCCACGGAGCAGGGAGGTACACTGAAGCTTTCTTT. Amino acids: CASNLHGAGRYTEAFF. The full variable domain, its missing parts supplied by reference TRBV25-1 and TRBJ1-1, is EADIYQTPRYLVIGTGKKITLECSQTMGHDKMYWYQQDPGMELHLIHYSYGVNSTEKGDLSSESTVSRIRTEHFPLTLESARPSHTSQYLCASNLHGAGRYTEAFFGQGTRLTVV.

Details on this clone: This specimen includes other DNA sequences encoding the same CDR3. The chain carries TRBV5-1 and TRBJ2-1; weak D call: TRBD1 (6 bases). V lost 2 bases and J 8 bases, leaving 11 bases between the germline ends. The germline CDR1 and CDR2 sequences are SGHRS and YFSETQ. The CDR3 is 13 amino acids. DNA of the CDR3: TGCGCCAGCAGCTTAGGGGGTCTCGATGAGCAGTTCTTC. Amino acids: CASSLGGLDEQFF.

The J gene is TRBJ1-2, the V gene TRBV27; D gene ambiguous. The CDR3 loop spans 13 amino acids. Trimming removed 2 bases at V and 8 bases at J, with 12 bases between. Germline V lookup: CDR1 MNHEY, CDR2 SMNVEV (reference sequence). The CDR3 nucleotides read TGTGCCAGCAGTTTAGATCTTGGAGGGGGCTACACCTTC. Encoded protein: CASSLDLGGGYTF.

The chain links TRBV28 to TRBJ2-7; a possible D gene is TRBD2 (6 bases). The V end was cut by 3 bases, the J end by 2 bases, with 8 bases between. CDR1 and CDR2 (germline): MDHEN, SYDVKM. The CDR3 length is 13 residues. CDR3: CASSFGGTYEQYF. The CDR3 bases are TGTGCCAGCAGTTTCGGGGGAACCTACGAGCAGTACTTC.

The chain links TRBV30 to TRBJ1-4; a possible D gene is TRBD1 (6 bases). Germline loops: CDR1 GTSNPN, CDR2 SVGIG (reference sequence). The CDR3 length is 15 residues. V was trimmed by 2 bases and J by 5 bases, leaving 15 bases between them. The DNA for the CDR3 is TGTGCCTGGAGTCACATCAGGGGAGGGAATGAAAAACTGTTTTTT. Translation: CAWSHIRGGNEKLFF.

As regards this clone: Different DNA sequences within this sample yield the same CDR3. The CDR3 DNA is TGTGCCAGCAGCCCACTAGCGGGGGGAACCTACGAGCAGTACTTC. Amino acid sequence: CASSPLAGGTYEQYF. J is TRBJ2-7 and V is TRBV6-5, with 12 nucleotides matching TRBD2. The germline V gene has CDR1 MNHEY and CDR2 SVGAGI. Losses at the gene ends were 6 bases for V and 2 bases for J; bases not matched to a gene: 5. The CDR3 covers 15 residues.

The chain links TRBV7-9 to TRBJ2-1; D unclear. Germline CDR1 reads SEHNR; CDR2 reads FQNEAQ (reference sequence). Trimming pared 4 bases from V and 12 bases from J, leaving 19 bases between. The CDR3 loop spans 14 amino acids. CDR3 amino acids: CASSSLFSRSGQFF. CDR3 nucleotides: TGTGCCAGCAGCTCCCTTTTTAGTCGCTCGGGGCAGTTCTTC. Supplemented by reference TRBV7-9 and TRBJ2-1, the full variable domain reads DTGVSQNPRHKITKRGQNVTFRCDPISEHNRLYWYRQTLGQGPEFLTYFQNEAQLEKSRLLSDRFSAERPKGSFSTLEIQRTEQGDSAMYLCASSSLFSRSGQFFGPGTRLTVL.

The genes are TRBV29-1 and TRBJ2-1; D is possibly TRBD2 (5 bases). This CDR3 is built from 12 residues. Trimming took 7 bases from V and 7 from J, leaving 14 bases between them. Germline CDR1 reads SQVTM; CDR2 reads ANQGSEA. The CDR3 DNA reads TGCAGCGCGACCCCGGGGAAGAATGAGCAGTTCTTC. It translates to CSATPGKNEQFF.

This sequence joins TRBV7-3 and TRBJ2-2; possibly TRBD1 for D (5 bases). CDR1 and CDR2 from the germline V gene are SGHTA and FQGTGA. V lost 1 base and J lost 2, with 11 bases in between. The CDR3 runs to 16 residues. The CDR3 reads CASSLSGASNTGELFF. DNA of the CDR3: TGTGCCAGCAGCTTAAGTGGGGCTTCCAACACCGGGGAGCTGTTTTTT.

This clone was counted between two and nine times. The chain has TRBV28 and TRBJ1-1; D gene uncertain. The germline V and J ends were trimmed by 6 bases and 4 bases, with 12 bases remaining between them. This CDR3 has 13 residues. CDR1 and CDR2 (germline): MDHEN, SYDVKM. CDR3 sequence (DNA): TGTGCCAGCAGCCCCCTGGGAGGCACTGAAGCTTTCTTT. Residues: CASSPLGGTEAFF.

This clone is deemed medium-sized. The sample contains more than one DNA sequence encoding this CDR3. This rearrangement joins TRBV4-3 to TRBJ1-1; 8 nucleotides align to TRBD1. The V segment lost 6 bases and the J segment 3 bases; nucleotides outside the gene matches: 3. Germline V gene lookup returns CDR1 LGHNA and CDR2 YSLEER. The CDR3 has 13 residues. CDR3 nucleotide sequence: TGCGCCAGCAGTCAGGACAGGGACACTGAAGCTTTCTTT. Protein: CASSQDRDTEAFF.

The genes are TRBV6-1 and TRBJ1-2; D is possibly TRBD1 (5 bases). V was clipped by 5 bases and J by 7 bases, with 14 bases between them. Germline-derived CDR1 and CDR2 are MNHNS and SASEGT. The CDR3 extends over 13 amino acids. The DNA of the CDR3 is TGTGCCAGCAGTCCTGCCCCAGGGTTTGGCTACACCTTC. Protein product: CASSPAPGFGYTF.

This clone has a single count. V and J are TRBV7-9 and TRBJ2-1, with a weak D call TRBD2 (5 bases). Germline values: CDR1 SEHNR, CDR2 FQNEAQ (reference sequence). Trimming shortened V by 1 base and J by 7 bases, and 11 bases separated the two germline ends. This CDR3 contains 14 residues. For the CDR3, the DNA is TGTGCCAGCAGCTTAGTTCTAGAGGGAAATGAGCAGTTCTTC. Protein product: CASSLVLEGNEQFF.

The V call is TRBV6-9, the J call TRBJ1-5; the match to TRBD1 covers 12 bases. Germline CDR1 and CDR2: MNHGY and SVAAGI. This CDR3 is 18 amino acids long. V lost 4 bases to trimming and J lost 1 base; unmatched junction nucleotides: 8. The CDR3, as DNA: TGTGCCAGCAGTTTCCGGGACAGGGGGCGTGAAAGCAATCAGCCCCAGCATTTT. Translating it yields CASSFRDRGRESNQPQHF.

This clone occurred a few times. This sequence joins TRBV7-2 and TRBJ2-3; 8 bases are shared with TRBD1. The V gene's germline CDR1 is SGHTA and CDR2 FQGNSA. The CDR3 length is 15 residues. Losses at the gene ends were 5 bases for V and 2 bases for J; bases not matched to a gene: 6. CDR3 residues: CASSPRQGNTDTQYF. The CDR3 DNA reads as TGTGCCAGCAGCCCAAGACAGGGGAACACAGATACGCAGTATTTT. The entire variable domain, with the rest obtained from reference TRBV7-2 and TRBJ2-3, is as follows: GAGVSQSPSNKVTEKGKDVELRCDPISGHTALYWYRQSLGQGLEFLIYFQGNSAPDKSGLPSDRFSAERTGGSVSTLTIQRTQQEDSAVYLCASSPRQGNTDTQYFGPGTRLTVL.

The rearrangement links TRBV2 to TRBJ2-7; a possible D gene is TRBD2 (5 bases). V was clipped by 5 bases and J by 2 bases, with 10 bases between them. This CDR3 contains 13 residues. CDR1 is SNHLY and CDR2 is FYNNEI in the germline V gene. CDR3 DNA sequence: TGTGCCAGCAGTCCGGGGTACCCCTACGAGCAGTACTTC. As protein: CASSPGYPYEQYF.

The rearrangement joins TRBV30 to TRBJ2-7; perhaps TRBD1 as D (7 bases). Trimming took off 2 bases at V and 7 bases at J, with 18 bases between the two ends. The germline V gene has CDR1 GTSNPN and CDR2 SVGIG (reference sequence). This CDR3 has 14 residues. CDR3 region: CAWSTGARGDEQYF. For the CDR3, the DNA is TGTGCCTGGAGTACCGGGGCCAGGGGGGATGAGCAGTACTTC. Using reference TRBV30 and TRBJ2-7 for the parts outside the CDR3, the full variable domain is SQTIHQWPATLVQPVGSPLSLECTVEGTSNPNLYWYRQAAGRGLQLLFYSVGIGQISSEVPQNLSASRPQDRQFILSSKKLLLSDSGFYLCAWSTGARGDEQYFGPGTRLTVT.

The rearrangement joins TRBV5-5 to TRBJ1-1; D remains ambiguous. The germline CDR1 and CDR2 sequences are SGHKS and YYEKEE (reference sequence). The V end was cut by 0 bases, the J end by 5 bases, with 8 bases between. The CDR3 runs 13 residues. The DNA for the CDR3 is TGTGCCAGCAGCTTGGACCTCGAGACTGAAGCTTTCTTT. Translated, it gives CASSLDLETEAFF. Supplemented by reference TRBV5-5 and TRBJ1-1, the full variable domain reads DAGVTQSPTHLIKTRGQQVTLRCSPISGHKSVSWYQQVLGQGPQFIFQYYEKEERGRGNFPDRFSARQFPNYSSELNVNALLLGDSALYLCASSLDLETEAFFGQGTRLTVV.

The chain couples TRBV7-9 to TRBJ1-2; tentatively, D is TRBD1 (6 bases). V was trimmed by 3 bases and J by 2 bases, leaving 7 bases between them. Germline values: CDR1 SEHNR, CDR2 FQNEAQ (reference sequence). The length of the CDR3 is 13 residues. CDR3 residues: CASSFGQNYGYTF. CDR3 nucleotides: TGTGCCAGCAGCTTTGGACAGAACTATGGCTACACCTTC.

Regarding this clone: Distinct nucleotide sequences in the sample also encode this CDR3. The gene calls are TRBV10-3 and TRBJ2-1; TRBD1 matches at 9 bases. With V trimmed by 7 bases and J by 5 bases, 6 bases remained unmatched. CDR1 and CDR2 (germline): ENHRY, SYGVKD. The CDR3 sequence is 14 residues long. The CDR3 protein is CAITSGQGNNEQFF. Here the CDR3 DNA reads TGTGCCATCACTAGTGGACAGGGGAACAATGAGCAGTTCTTC.

This clone came up once. The chain joins TRBV19 to TRBJ2-6; a possible D gene is TRBD2 (5 bases). V was clipped by 7 bases and J by 0 bases, with 13 bases between them. Germline V gene data show CDR1 as LNHDA and CDR2 as SQIVND (reference sequence). This CDR3 is 16 amino acids long. The DNA for the CDR3 is TGTGCCAGTAATCGGGAAGGGAGCTCTGGGGCCAACGTCCTGACTTTC. Translating gives CASNREGSSGANVLTF.